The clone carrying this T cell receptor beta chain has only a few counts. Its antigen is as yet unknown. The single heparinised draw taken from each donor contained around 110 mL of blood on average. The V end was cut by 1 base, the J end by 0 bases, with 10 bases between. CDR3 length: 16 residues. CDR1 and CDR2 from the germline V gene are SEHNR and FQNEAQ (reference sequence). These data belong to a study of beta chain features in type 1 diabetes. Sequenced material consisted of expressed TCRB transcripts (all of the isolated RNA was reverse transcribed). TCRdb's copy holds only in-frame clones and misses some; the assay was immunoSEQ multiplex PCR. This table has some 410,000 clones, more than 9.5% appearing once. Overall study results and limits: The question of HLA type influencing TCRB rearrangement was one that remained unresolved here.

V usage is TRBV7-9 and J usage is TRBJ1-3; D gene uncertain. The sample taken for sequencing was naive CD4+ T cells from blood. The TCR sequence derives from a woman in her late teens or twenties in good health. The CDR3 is CASSLGSPGSGNTIYF. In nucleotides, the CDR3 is TGTGCCAGCAGCTTAGGGTCCCCTGGCTCTGGAAACACCATATATTTT.